This T cell receptor (beta chain) was obtained from a study of cytomegalovirus exposure and HLA in healthy donors. Study conclusions and caveats: Through in vitro validation, three CMV-associated chains were shown to be specific for CMV antigens.

The CDR3 loop spans 15 amino acids. V was clipped by 5 bases and J by 6 bases; unmatched bases: 12. The germline V gene encodes CDR1 SGHAT and CDR2 FQDESV (reference sequence). PCR employed 60 Vbeta and 13 Jbeta primers. The assay was immunoSEQ multiplex PCR, and TCRdb's table has in-frame clones only and misses some. Of 120,000 to 150,000 clones listed, roughly three quarters were seen once; the top ten hold 4.9%. Concerning this clone: What it binds is unknown.

The chain uses TRBV11-1 and TRBJ2-7, with 8 positions matching TRBD2. The sequencing input was PBMCs. The receptor was derived from a woman aged 50 to 65 in good health and CMV-seronegative. CDR3 nucleotides: TGTGCCAGCAGCATCCTAGCGGGCCGCCAAGGCGAGCAGTACTTC. Its translation: CASSILAGRQGEQYF.